Described below is a single T cell receptor beta chain sequence and its context. This clone was picked up a small number of times. No cognate antigen has been identified for it. No per-base quality is available; no much larger clone lies one base away. From the cysteine up to the phenylalanine, the CDR3 has a length of 15 residues. Kept here is only the CDR3 DNA, which spans 45 bases and is read in frame from base 1. CDR1 and CDR2, looked up from the germline V gene (reference sequence), are MNHNY and SVGAGI. The V end loses 5 bases and the J end loses 0 bases, and a stretch of 13 bases separates them. The cohort consisted of hundreds of healthy bone marrow donors. All cohort members were sampled while nominally healthy, although unrecorded immune exposures were likely present. The donor tested CMV seronegative and was one of the 352 seronegative cohort members. A peripheral blood sample was provided by each donor, and peripheral blood mononuclear cells were used for TCR beta sequencing. The Qiagen DNeasy Blood Extraction Kit was used to extract genomic DNA from the blood cell samples.

The data stem from a study of cytomegalovirus exposure and HLA in healthy donors (dated by TCRdb to between 2016 and 2019). With regard to the full study: An earlier analysis of around 600 of the donors reported approximately 290 Gb of sequence data and some 120 million unique TCR beta sequences from around 200 million T cells. A later genetic analysis took genome-wide SNP genotypes for about 65% of the 666 donors and used that subset as a discovery cohort. The study aimed to test whether cataloging public T cell receptors could reveal signatures of past pathogen exposure. Every repertoire in the discovery cohort had been generated on one and the same sequencing platform. Roughly 5 DR-DQ haplotypes were handled as single units for association and clustering because linkage in the cohort was strong. Of the roughly 390 genotyped donors, roughly 85% fell in the genetic ancestry cluster associated with self-reported Caucasian donors. An earlier analysis of about 620 of the donors applied high-throughput TCR beta sequencing to assess whether each TCR beta V gene segment acted as functional or pseudogenic. A later analysis re-analyzed previously published TCR beta repertoires from 500 to 700 donors and added high-resolution HLA genotyping to study TCR occurrence patterns. Donor age, sex, ethnicity and CMV serostatus were compiled alongside the repertoire data. Typing coverage differed by locus: A, B, C, DRB1 and DQB1 were typed in about 629-630 donors, DQA1 in about 500, DPA1 in around 600, and DPB1 in around 440. Approximately 330 gigabases of sequencing data and 91 million or so unique TCR sequences made up an early release that covered 500 to 700 HLA-typed donors. On average, 235,054 unique TCR beta nucleotide sequences were sequenced per donor among several hundred genotyped donors of the cohort, with around 19% of those sequences being non-productive. In the later analysis, no new phenotypic data were used to find candidate immune exposures; instead, reliance was placed on TCR beta sequences and their occurrence across donors. Besides the first cohort of approximately 710 subjects, a separate validation cohort made up of 120 different subjects was used. To predict cytomegalovirus infection status, the study combined high-throughput TCR immunosequencing, statistical association of individual TCRs with disease status, and machine learning. HLA typing included class I and class II loci at four-digit resolution. Using immunosequencing, the study profiled T cell repertoires from about 620 subjects and related those repertoires to cytomegalovirus serostatus. Study-wide conclusions, independent of this receptor: A further reported finding was that TCR beta sequences accurately predicted the HLA-A and HLA-B alleles for most subjects in the first cohort. Specific HLA alleles were associated with about 17,000 TCR beta sequences at a false discovery rate of 0.05 in a later analysis. A group of highly shared sequence variants was considered likely to be a technical artifact of the sequencing pipeline. In an earlier analysis of more than 450 of the donors, most TCR beta V segments were observed in productive rearrangements about 87% or about 30% of the time, broadly matching IMGT annotations. A few of the identified cytomegalovirus-associated TCR beta chains were confirmed in vitro to be specific for cytomegalovirus antigens. An association between a missense DCLRE1C variant and V-gene and J-gene trimming of TCR beta chains was found in a later genetic analysis and replicated in an independent cohort. Because the 87-base-pair reads could not distinguish some IMGT-functional V segments, including TRBV6-2 and TRBV6-3, those segments were excluded. Correlated functional status among segregating V segments might be attributable to linkage disequilibrium, but an unknown experimental factor could not be ruled out. It was suggested by the authors that the approach could potentially be generalized to other disease states and immunological phenotypes. The presence/absence analyses assumed that sequencing depth was roughly uniform across donors, and that assumption may not be true. A total of fewer than 200 TCR beta chains were listed by the study as associated with cytomegalovirus. CMV serostatus was the only immune exposure information available for the cohort. In a later analysis, HLA-associated TCR beta chains were found to be more clonally expanded and to have lower generation probabilities than equally common non-associated chains. In a later analysis, the rate of TCR association differed among HLA loci, with DRB1 alleles having the most associated TCRs and HLA-C alleles having the fewest. Most TCR sequences were observed very rarely across donors, whereas some public TCRs were present in many individuals. When HLA alleles, especially DR and DQ, strongly co-occurred, TCR associations were difficult to assign to individual alleles. Because HLA typing was missing for some donors at each locus, association tests included only the typed subset. A later genetic analysis reported fewer N-insertions in productive TCRs among donors in an Asian-associated ancestry cluster than the approximately 670-donor mean. A later analysis reported that several top co-occurrence clusters appeared linked to parvovirus B19, influenza, CMV and Epstein-Barr virus. Some 16 rarely observed V segments, including chromosome 9 orphons, were excluded from the earlier analysis of approximately 500 of the donors because counts were too low. According to a later analysis, most CMV-associated TCR beta chains appeared to be HLA-restricted, and the HLA associations seemed to be driven largely by CMV exposure. In this cohort, only TCR beta chains were sequenced, and detectable features were limited by the absence of alpha or paired-chain data. The classifier was reported to diagnose cytomegalovirus status with high specificity and sensitivity in both the original cohort and the validation cohort.

The protocol used for the library was the immunoSEQ multiplex PCR assay. The multiplex PCR relied on a mix of 60 forward primers for TCR Vbeta segments and 13 reverse primers for TCR Jbeta segments. A multiplex PCR assay on genomic DNA amplified the CDR3 region of rearranged TCR beta genes. The Illumina HiSeq System was used to sequence the amplified TCR beta libraries as 87-base-pair reads. In the original analysis: A later analysis counted around 72 million unique TCR beta chains across the 650 to 700 repertoires, and some 12 million of these chains were shared by at least two donors. To remove PCR and sequencing errors, raw reads were error-corrected and collapsed into unique sequences using a nearest-neighbor algorithm that merged closely related sequences. CDR3 sequences were aligned to IMGT reference sequences to assign V, D and J gene segments. Each retained sequence needed at least a six-nucleotide match to both a V gene segment and a J gene segment. Rearrangements were called productive when the CDR3 lacked stop codons and stayed in frame with V and J; all others were non-productive. Following IMGT convention, CDR3 was defined as the stretch from the second conserved V-encoded cysteine up to the conserved J-encoded phenylalanine. The earlier analysis of about 500 of the donors excluded sequences that lacked an unambiguous match to a single V gene segment. An earlier analysis of fewer than 750 of the donors classified V segments as functional when productive rearrangements were above 56.7% and as segregating when the standard deviation between donors was above 5%. A statistical classification framework was built for diagnosing cytomegalovirus status from the catalog of TCR beta chain sequences. In a later analysis, V and J genes were assigned by comparing TCR nucleotide sequences against IMGT/GENE-DB human TR gene sequences. In a later analysis, CDR3 sequences and most-parsimonious VDJ recombination scenarios were assigned using the TCRdist pipeline. In a later analysis, each TCR beta chain was defined by its CDR3 amino acid sequence together with its V-gene family, and reads without a unique V-gene family were excluded. As a way to deal with suspected cross-contamination and a sequencing artifact, a later analysis dropped roughly 600 nucleotide sequences that were highly shared and had low generation probability. For each public chain, a later analysis derived a clonal expansion index from normalized ranks of inferred template counts within each repertoire. In a later analysis, generation probabilities were computed with a VDJ recombination model fitted to out-of-frame rearrangements, and the resulting probabilities were checked against IGoR. In a later analysis, hypergeometric tests were used to score TCR-TCR, TCR-HLA and TCR-CMV co-occurrence, with a repertoire-size bias correction applied to TCR pairs. To estimate false discovery rates, a later analysis permuted the HLA or CMV assignments 20 times. A later analysis grouped co-occurring TCRs with DBSCAN, adding TCRdist sequence similarity when clustering within HLA-allele-positive subsets. For co-occurrence clustering, repertoires with fewer than 30,000 or more than 120,000 public chains were excluded, along with five repertoires with anomalous nucleotide sharing. TCRdb took this table from immuneACCESS and kept in-frame rearrangements with V and J called. Such tables lack part of the clones; where checked against another copy, unresolved V genes explain under half of the gap, and the rest is unexplained. V and J calls and clone size are as listed in that table; D and trimming were resolved from the DNA. Within this sample are about 130,000 clones, with roughly three quarters of them counted one time only. Together, the top ten hold about 2.2% of the sample.

Sequences were obtained from PBMCs. The receptor was derived from a man aged 25 to 40 in good health and CMV-seronegative. Rearrangement joined TRBV6-6 to TRBJ1-1, with no confidently assigned D gene. This receptor carries the CDR3 CASSDGSLMNTEAFF. The DNA sequence is TGTGCCAGCAGTGACGGGTCCCTCATGAACACTGAAGCTTTCTTT.